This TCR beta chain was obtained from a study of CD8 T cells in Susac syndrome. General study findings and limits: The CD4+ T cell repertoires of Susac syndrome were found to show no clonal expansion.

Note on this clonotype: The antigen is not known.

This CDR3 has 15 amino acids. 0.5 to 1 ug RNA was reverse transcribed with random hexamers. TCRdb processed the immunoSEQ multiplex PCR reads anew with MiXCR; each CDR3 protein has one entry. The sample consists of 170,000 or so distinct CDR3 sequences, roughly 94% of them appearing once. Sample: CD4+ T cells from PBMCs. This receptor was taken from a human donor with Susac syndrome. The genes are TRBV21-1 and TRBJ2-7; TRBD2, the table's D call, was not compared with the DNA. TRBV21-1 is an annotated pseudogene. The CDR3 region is CASSKTEREAYEQYF. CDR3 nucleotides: TGTGCCAGCAGCAAGACGGAGCGGGAAGCCTACGAGCAGTACTTC.